The sequence of this TCR beta chain was determined in a study of T cell responses to AZD1222 COVID-19 vaccine. General observations from the study: With two AZD1222 doses given, Spike-specific TCR breadth and depth both rose.

V was pared by 4 bases and J by 0 bases, with 7 bases between. This CDR3 is built from 14 residues. Germline CDR1 is MNHEY and CDR2 is SVGAGI. Notes on this clone: The antigen remains unidentified.

Method: immunoSEQ multiplex PCR; TCRdb's copy keeps in-frame clones and lacks some. The sample has around 85,000 clones; 75% to 90% are singletons. The sample consisted of peripheral blood, taken 28 days after the second AZD1222 dose. The J gene is TRBJ2-1, the V gene TRBV6-5, with D unresolved. The clonotype was recovered from an adult who received the AZD1222 COVID-19 vaccine. Here the CDR3 reads CASSLTGSYNEQFF. The CDR3 coding sequence is TGTGCCAGCAGTTTAACCGGCTCCTACAATGAGCAGTTCTTC.